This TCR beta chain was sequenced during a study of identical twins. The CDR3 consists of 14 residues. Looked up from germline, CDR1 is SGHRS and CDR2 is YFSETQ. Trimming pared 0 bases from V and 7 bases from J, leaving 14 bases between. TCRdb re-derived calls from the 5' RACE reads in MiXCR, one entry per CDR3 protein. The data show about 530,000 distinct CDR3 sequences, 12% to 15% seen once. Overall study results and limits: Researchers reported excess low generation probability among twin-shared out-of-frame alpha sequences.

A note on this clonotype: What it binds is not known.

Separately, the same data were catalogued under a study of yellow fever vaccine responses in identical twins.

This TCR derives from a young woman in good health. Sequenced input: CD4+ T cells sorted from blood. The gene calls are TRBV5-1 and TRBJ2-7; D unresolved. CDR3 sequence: CASSLASLLGEQYF. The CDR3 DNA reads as TGCGCCAGCAGCTTGGCCAGTCTTTTGGGGGAGCAGTACTTC.